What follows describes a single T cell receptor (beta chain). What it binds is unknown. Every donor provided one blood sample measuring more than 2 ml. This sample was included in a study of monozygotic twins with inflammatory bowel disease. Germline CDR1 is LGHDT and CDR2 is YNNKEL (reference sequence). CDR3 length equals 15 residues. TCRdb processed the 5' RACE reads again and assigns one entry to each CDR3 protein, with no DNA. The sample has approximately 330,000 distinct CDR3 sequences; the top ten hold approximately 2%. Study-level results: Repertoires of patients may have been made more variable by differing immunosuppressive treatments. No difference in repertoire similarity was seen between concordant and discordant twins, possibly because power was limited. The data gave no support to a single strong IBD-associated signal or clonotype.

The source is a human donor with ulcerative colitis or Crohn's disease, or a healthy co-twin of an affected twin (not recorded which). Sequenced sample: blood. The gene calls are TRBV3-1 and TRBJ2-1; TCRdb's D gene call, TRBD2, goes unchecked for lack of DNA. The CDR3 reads CASSRRLADSNEQFF.